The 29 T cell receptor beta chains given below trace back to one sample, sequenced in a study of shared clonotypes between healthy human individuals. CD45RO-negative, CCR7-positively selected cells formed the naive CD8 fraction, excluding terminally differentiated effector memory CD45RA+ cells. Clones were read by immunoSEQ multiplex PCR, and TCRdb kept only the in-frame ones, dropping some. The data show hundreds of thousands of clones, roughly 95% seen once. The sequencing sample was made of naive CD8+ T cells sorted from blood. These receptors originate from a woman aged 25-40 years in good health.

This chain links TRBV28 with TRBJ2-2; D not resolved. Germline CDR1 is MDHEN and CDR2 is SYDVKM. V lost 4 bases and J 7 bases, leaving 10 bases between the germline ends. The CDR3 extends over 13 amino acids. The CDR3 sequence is CASSYPGGGELFF. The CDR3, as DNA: TGTGCCAGCAGTTATCCCGGTGGCGGGGAGCTGTTTTTT.

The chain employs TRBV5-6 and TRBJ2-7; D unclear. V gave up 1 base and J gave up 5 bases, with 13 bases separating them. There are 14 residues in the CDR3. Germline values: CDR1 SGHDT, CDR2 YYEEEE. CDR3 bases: TGTGCCAGCAGCTTGAGCTCGCTCTCGAACGAGCAGTACTTC. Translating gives CASSLSSLSNEQYF.

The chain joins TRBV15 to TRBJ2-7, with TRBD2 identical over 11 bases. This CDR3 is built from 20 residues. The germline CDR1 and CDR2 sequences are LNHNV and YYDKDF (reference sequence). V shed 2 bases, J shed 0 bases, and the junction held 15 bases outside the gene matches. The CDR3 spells CATSRSGGTSGLLSSYEQYF. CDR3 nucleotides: TGTGCCACCAGCAGATCGGGTGGGACTAGCGGATTACTGAGCTCCTACGAGCAGTACTTC.

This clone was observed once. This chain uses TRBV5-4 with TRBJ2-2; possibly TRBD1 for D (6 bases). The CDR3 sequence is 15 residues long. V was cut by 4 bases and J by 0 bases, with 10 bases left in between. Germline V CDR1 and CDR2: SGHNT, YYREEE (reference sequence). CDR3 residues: CASSPGQPNTGELFF. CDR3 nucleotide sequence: TGTGCCAGCAGCCCGGGACAACCGAACACCGGGGAGCTGTTTTTT. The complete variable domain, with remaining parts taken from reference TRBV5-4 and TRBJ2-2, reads ETGVTQSPTHLIKTRGQQVTLRCSSQSGHNTVSWYQQALGQGPQFIFQYYREEENGRGNFPPRFSGLQFPNYSSELNVNALELDDSALYLCASSPGQPNTGELFFGEGSRLTVL.

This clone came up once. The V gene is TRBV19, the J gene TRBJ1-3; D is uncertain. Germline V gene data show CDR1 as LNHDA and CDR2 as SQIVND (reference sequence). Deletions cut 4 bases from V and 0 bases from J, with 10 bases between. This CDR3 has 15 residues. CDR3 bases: TGTGCCAGTAGTACCGACTTAGACTCTGGAAACACCATATATTTT. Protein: CASSTDLDSGNTIYF.

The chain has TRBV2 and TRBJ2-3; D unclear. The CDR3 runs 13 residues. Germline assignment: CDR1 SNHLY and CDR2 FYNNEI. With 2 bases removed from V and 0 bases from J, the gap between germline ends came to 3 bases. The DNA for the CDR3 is TGTGCCAGCAGTGAACCCAGCACAGATACGCAGTATTTT. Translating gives CASSEPSTDTQYF.

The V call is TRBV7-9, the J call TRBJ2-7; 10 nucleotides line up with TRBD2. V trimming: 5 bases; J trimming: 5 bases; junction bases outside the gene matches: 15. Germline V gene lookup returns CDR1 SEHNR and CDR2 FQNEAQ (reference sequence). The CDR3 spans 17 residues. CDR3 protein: CASSAATSGALGNEQYF. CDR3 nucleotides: TGTGCCAGCAGCGCCGCAACTAGCGGGGCCTTGGGAAACGAGCAGTACTTC.

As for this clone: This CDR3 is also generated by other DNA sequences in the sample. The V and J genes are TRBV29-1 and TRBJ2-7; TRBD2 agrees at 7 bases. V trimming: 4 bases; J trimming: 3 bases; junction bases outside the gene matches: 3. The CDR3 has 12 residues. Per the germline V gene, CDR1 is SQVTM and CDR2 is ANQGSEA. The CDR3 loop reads CSVVAGVYEQYF. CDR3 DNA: TGCAGCGTTGTGGCGGGAGTCTACGAGCAGTACTTC.

The CDR3 DNA sequence: TGTGCCAGCAGTTTATCAGCTGGGAGCGAGCAGTACTTC. Protein: CASSLSAGSEQYF. The rearrangement links TRBV27 to TRBJ2-7; D possibly corresponds to TRBD2 (5 bases). V was clipped by 0 bases and J by 6 bases, with 9 bases between them. The germline gives CDR1 MNHEY, CDR2 SMNVEV (reference sequence). CDR3 size: 13 residues.

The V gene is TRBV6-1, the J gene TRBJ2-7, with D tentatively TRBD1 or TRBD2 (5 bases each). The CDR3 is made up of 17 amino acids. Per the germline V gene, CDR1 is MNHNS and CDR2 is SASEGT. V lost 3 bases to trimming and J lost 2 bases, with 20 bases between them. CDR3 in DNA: TGTGCCAGCAGTGAGTACTCCGGGGCGATACTAACCTACGAGCAGTACTTC. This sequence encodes CASSEYSGAILTYEQYF.

The CDR3 DNA reads as TGTGCCAGCAGTGGGCGAGCAGGAACCTACGAGCAGTACTTC. This encodes CASSGRAGTYEQYF. The rearrangement uses TRBV27 and TRBJ2-7; D call uncertain. The CDR3 loop spans 14 amino acids. The germline V gene encodes CDR1 MNHEY and CDR2 SMNVEV (reference sequence). The V and J ends lost 5 bases and 2 bases respectively, with 13 bases between them.

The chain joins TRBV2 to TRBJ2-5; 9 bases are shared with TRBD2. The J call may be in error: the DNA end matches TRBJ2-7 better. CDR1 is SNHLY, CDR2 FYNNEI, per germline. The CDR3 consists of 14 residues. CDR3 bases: TGTGCCAGCAGCGCGGGAGGGGGGACCTACGAGCAGTACTTC. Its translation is CASSAGGGTYEQYF.

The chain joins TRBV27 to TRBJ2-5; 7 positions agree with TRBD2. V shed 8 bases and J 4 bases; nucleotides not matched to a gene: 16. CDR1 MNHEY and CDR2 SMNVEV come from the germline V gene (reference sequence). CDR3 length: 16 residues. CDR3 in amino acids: CASGFLAGVRVETQYF. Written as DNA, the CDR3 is TGTGCCAGCGGGTTTCTCGCGGGAGTAAGAGTAGAGACCCAGTACTTC.

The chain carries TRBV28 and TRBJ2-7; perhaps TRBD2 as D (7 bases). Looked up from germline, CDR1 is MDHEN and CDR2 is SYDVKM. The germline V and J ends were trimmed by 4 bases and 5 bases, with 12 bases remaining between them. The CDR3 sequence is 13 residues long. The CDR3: CASSWGGNHEQYF. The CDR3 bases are TGTGCCAGCAGTTGGGGGGGCAACCACGAGCAGTACTTC.

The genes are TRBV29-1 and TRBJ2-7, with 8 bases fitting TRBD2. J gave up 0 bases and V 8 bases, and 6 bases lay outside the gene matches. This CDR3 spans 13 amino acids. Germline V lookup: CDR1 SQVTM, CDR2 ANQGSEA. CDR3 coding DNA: TGCAGCTTTACTAGCGGTAACTCCTACGAGCAGTACTTC. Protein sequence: CSFTSGNSYEQYF.

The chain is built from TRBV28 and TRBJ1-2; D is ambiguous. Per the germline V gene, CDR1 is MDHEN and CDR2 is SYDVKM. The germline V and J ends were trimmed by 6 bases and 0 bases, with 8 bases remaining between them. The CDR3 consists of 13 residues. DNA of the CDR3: TGTGCCAGCAGCGACGGAGCTAACTATGGCTACACCTTC. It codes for CASSDGANYGYTF.

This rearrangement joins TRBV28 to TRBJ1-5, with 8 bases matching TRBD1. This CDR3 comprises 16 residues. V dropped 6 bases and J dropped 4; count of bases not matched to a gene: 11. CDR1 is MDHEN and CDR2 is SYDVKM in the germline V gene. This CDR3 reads CASRPRDRTPNQPQHF. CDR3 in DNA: TGTGCCAGCAGACCTAGGGACAGGACCCCGAATCAGCCCCAGCATTTT.

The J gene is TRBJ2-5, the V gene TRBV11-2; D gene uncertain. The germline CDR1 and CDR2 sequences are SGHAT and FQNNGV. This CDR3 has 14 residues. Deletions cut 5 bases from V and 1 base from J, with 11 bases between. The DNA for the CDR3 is TGTGCCAGCAGCATTAGGACCCCCCAAGAGACCCAGTACTTC. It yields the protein CASSIRTPQETQYF.

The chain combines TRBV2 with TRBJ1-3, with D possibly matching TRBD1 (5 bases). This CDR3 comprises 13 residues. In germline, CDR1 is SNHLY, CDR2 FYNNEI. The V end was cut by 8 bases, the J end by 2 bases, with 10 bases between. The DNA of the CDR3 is TGTGCCAGCCGGACAAGAACTGGAAACACCATATATTTT. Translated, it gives CASRTRTGNTIYF. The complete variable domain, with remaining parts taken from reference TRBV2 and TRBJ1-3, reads EPEVTQTPSHQVTQMGQEVILRCVPISNHLYFYWYRQILGQKVEFLVSFYNNEISEKSEIFDDQFSVERPDGSNFTLKIRSTKLEDSAMYFCASRTRTGNTIYFGEGSWLTVV.

The chain's CDR3 is CASSQVSSGNTIYF. CDR3 coding DNA: TGTGCCAGCAGCCAAGTGAGCTCTGGAAACACCATATATTTT. The rearrangement joins TRBV14 to TRBJ1-3; the D is unclear. From germline, CDR1 is SGHDN and CDR2 FVKESK. Between the trimmed V and J ends, which lost 1 base and 0 bases, there was a span of 4 bases. This CDR3 has 14 residues.

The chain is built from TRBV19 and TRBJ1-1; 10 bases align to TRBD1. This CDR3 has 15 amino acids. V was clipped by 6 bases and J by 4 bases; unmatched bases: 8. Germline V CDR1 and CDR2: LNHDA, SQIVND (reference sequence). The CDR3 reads CASRVSWDRGTEAFF. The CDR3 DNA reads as TGTGCCAGTAGGGTTTCGTGGGACAGGGGCACTGAAGCTTTCTTT. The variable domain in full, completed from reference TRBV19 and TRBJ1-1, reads DGGITQSPKYLFRKEGQNVTLSCEQNLNHDAMYWYRQDPGQGLRLIYYSQIVNDFQKGDIAEGYSVSREKKESFPLTVTSAQKNPTAFYLCASRVSWDRGTEAFFGQGTRLTVV.

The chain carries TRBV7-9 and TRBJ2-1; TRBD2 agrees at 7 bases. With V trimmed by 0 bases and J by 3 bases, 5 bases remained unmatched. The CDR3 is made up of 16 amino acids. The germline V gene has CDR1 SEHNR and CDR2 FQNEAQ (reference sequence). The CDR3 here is CASSLAGDYHYNEQFF. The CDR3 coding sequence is TGTGCCAGCAGCTTAGCGGGGGACTACCACTACAATGAGCAGTTCTTC. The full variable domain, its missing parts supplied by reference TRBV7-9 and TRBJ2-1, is DTGVSQNPRHKITKRGQNVTFRCDPISEHNRLYWYRQTLGQGPEFLTYFQNEAQLEKSRLLSDRFSAERPKGSFSTLEIQRTEQGDSAMYLCASSLAGDYHYNEQFFGPGTRLTVL.

CDR3 in DNA: TGTGCCAGTAGTACACCTGGGGATTCCTACGAGCAGTACTTC. This gives the protein CASSTPGDSYEQYF. This rearrangement joins TRBV19 to TRBJ2-7, with D uncertain. V was pared by 4 bases and J by 1 base, with 11 bases between. The CDR3 is 14 residues long. Looked up from germline, CDR1 is LNHDA and CDR2 is SQIVND (reference sequence).

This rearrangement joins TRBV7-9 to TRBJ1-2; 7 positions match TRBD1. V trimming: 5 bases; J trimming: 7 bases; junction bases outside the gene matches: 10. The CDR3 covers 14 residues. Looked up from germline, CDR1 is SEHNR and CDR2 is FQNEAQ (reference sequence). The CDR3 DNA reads TGTGCCAGCAGCCCCCCCGACAGGGTATTTGGCTACACCTTC. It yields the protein CASSPPDRVFGYTF.

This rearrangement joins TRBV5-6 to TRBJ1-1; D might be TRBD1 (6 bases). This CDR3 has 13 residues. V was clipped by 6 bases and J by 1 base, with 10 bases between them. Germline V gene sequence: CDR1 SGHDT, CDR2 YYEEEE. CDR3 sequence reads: CASKEGENTEAFF. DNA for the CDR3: TGTGCCAGCAAGGAGGGGGAGAACACTGAAGCTTTCTTT.

The CDR3 sequence: CASSLGDRGSREQYF. For the CDR3, the DNA is TGTGCCAGCAGCTTAGGGGACAGGGGATCGCGGGAGCAGTACTTC. The chain combines TRBV7-2 with TRBJ2-7; TRBD1 matches at 10 bases. The length of the CDR3 is 15 residues. Germline values: CDR1 SGHTA, CDR2 FQGNSA. J lost 7 bases, V lost 1 base, and 7 bases had no gene match.

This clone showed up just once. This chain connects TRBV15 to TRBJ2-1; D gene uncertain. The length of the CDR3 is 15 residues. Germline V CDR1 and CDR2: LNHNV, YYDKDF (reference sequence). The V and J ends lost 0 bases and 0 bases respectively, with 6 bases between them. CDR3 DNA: TGTGCCACCAGCAGAGACACAACCTCCTACAATGAGCAGTTCTTC. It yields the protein CATSRDTTSYNEQFF.

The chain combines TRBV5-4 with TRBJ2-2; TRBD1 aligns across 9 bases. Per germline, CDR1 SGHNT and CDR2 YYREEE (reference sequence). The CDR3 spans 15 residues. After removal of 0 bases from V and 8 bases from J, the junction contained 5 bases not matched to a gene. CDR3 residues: CASSLGDRALGELFF. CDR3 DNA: TGTGCCAGCAGCTTGGGGGACAGGGCTTTGGGGGAGCTGTTTTTT.

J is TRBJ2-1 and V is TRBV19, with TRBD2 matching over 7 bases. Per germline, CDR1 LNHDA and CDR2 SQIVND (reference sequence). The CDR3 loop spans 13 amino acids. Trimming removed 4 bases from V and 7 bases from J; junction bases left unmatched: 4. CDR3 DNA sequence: TGTGCCAGTAGTAGCGGGAGCGCGAATGAGCAGTTCTTC. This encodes CASSSGSANEQFF.